Listed here are 13 T cell receptor beta chains from one sample, sequenced in a study of shared clonotypes between healthy human individuals. Assay used: immunoSEQ multiplex PCR; TCRdb lists only in-frame clones, some missing. The table has about 330,000 clones, around 74% seen once; the top ten hold 10% to 13%. Source material: memory CD4+ T cells sorted from blood. Specified subset: CD45RA-negative fraction. Receptors were obtained from a man aged 25-45 years in good health.

This clone was picked up one time. The rearrangement joins TRBV2 to TRBJ2-7, with D possibly matching TRBD2 (6 bases). The germline V gene has CDR1 SNHLY and CDR2 FYNNEI. Trimming pared 8 bases from V and 3 bases from J, leaving 11 bases between. This CDR3 spans 12 amino acids. DNA of the CDR3: TGTGCCAGCCGGGAGTTTGGCTACGAGCAGTACTTC. This encodes CASREFGYEQYF.

This chain uses TRBV30 with TRBJ1-3; D unclear. Germline assignment: CDR1 GTSNPN and CDR2 SVGIG (reference sequence). The ends were cut back, 0 bases at V and 4 bases at J, with 4 bases in the middle. The CDR3 runs 12 residues. The CDR3 spells CAWSVLGNTIYF. The CDR3 DNA reads as TGTGCCTGGAGTGTACTGGGAAACACCATATATTTT.

The rearrangement links TRBV5-1 to TRBJ2-3, with D tentatively TRBD1 (5 bases). Per germline, CDR1 SGHRS and CDR2 YFSETQ. V lost 6 bases, J lost 2 bases, and 13 bases lay in between. The CDR3 consists of 14 residues. The CDR3 sequence: CASNPDSNTDTQYF. The CDR3 DNA reads as TGCGCCAGCAATCCTGACAGCAACACAGATACGCAGTATTTT.

The rearrangement uses TRBV27 and TRBJ2-1; D is perhaps TRBD1 (7 bases). CDR3 size: 18 residues. Trimming stripped 2 bases from V and 5 bases from J, with 22 bases between. In germline, CDR1 is MNHEY, CDR2 SMNVEV (reference sequence). CDR3 DNA: TGTGCCAGCAGTTTAAGGCCCCGACAGGGAGGTCTAGACAATGAGCAGTTCTTC. Translating it yields CASSLRPRQGGLDNEQFF.

This clone was recorded once. This sequence joins TRBV5-6 and TRBJ1-6, with D unresolved. Looked up from germline, CDR1 is SGHDT and CDR2 is YYEEEE. The CDR3 contains 14 residues. V was pared by 4 bases and J by 7 bases, with 12 bases between. DNA for the CDR3: TGTGCCAGCAGCGCGGAACTCCTGAATTCACCCCTCCACTTT. Translating it yields CASSAELLNSPLHF. Combining the CDR3 with reference TRBV5-6 and TRBJ1-6 gives the whole variable domain DAGVTQSPTHLIKTRGQQVTLRCSPKSGHDTVSWYQQALGQGPQFIFQYYEEEERQRGNFPDRFSGHQFPNYSSELNVNALLLGDSALYLCASSAELLNSPLHFGNGTRLTVT.

The V and J genes are TRBV28 and TRBJ2-4; 7 bases map to TRBD2. Germline-derived CDR1 and CDR2 are MDHEN and SYDVKM. CDR3 length equals 16 residues. V lost 3 bases to trimming and J lost 1 base; unmatched junction nucleotides: 6. CDR3 DNA sequence: TGTGCCAGCAGTTTTTGGGGGGGAATGGCCAAAAACATTCAGTACTTC. Protein sequence: CASSFWGGMAKNIQYF. The whole variable domain, filled in from reference TRBV28 and TRBJ2-4, reads DVKVTQSSRYLVKRTGEKVFLECVQDMDHENMFWYRQDPGLGLRLIYFSYDVKMKEKGDIPEGYSVSREKKERFSLILESASTNQTSMYLCASSFWGGMAKNIQYFGAGTRLSVL.

Of note for this clone: This CDR3 is also generated by other DNA sequences in the sample. J is TRBJ2-6 and V is TRBV7-3; no clear D. Germline V gene lookup returns CDR1 SGHTA and CDR2 FQGTGA. The CDR3 is made up of 15 amino acids. V was cut by 5 bases and J by 1 base, with 9 bases left in between. The CDR3 loop is CASSRDGSGANVLTF. The CDR3 nucleotides read TGTGCCAGCAGCCGCGACGGATCTGGGGCCAACGTCCTGACTTTC.

The V gene is TRBV5-1, the J gene TRBJ2-3; D gene ambiguous. The CDR3 totals 13 residues. Germline V gene lookup returns CDR1 SGHRS and CDR2 YFSETQ. The V and J ends lost 1 base and 5 bases respectively, with 8 bases between them. CDR3 residues: CASSLSIGDTQYF. The DNA for the CDR3 is TGCGCCAGCAGCTTGAGCATTGGAGATACGCAGTATTTT. The full variable domain, completed using reference TRBV5-1 and TRBJ2-3, is KAGVTQTPRYLIKTRGQQVTLSCSPISGHRSVSWYQQTPGQGLQFLFEYFSETQRNKGNFPGRFSGRQFSNSRSEMNVSTLELGDSALYLCASSLSIGDTQYFGPGTRLTVL.

This clone occurred a few times. The chain links TRBV28 to TRBJ1-1; a weak D match, TRBD1 (5 bases). V was clipped by 5 bases and J by 6 bases, with 19 bases between them. This CDR3 has 15 amino acids. Germline V gives CDR1 MDHEN, CDR2 SYDVKM. In DNA form, the CDR3 reads TGTGCCAGCAGTGCTCGGAGAGGGGTGACCGCTGAAGCTTTCTTT. It encodes CASSARRGVTAEAFF.

This chain joins TRBV27 and TRBJ1-1; perhaps TRBD1 as D (5 bases). Germline V lookup: CDR1 MNHEY, CDR2 SMNVEV (reference sequence). This CDR3 has 13 residues. V gave up 3 bases and J gave up 6 bases, with 11 bases separating them. CDR3 nucleotide sequence: TGTGCCAGCAGTTTCTCGGGGGGATCTGAAGCTTTCTTT. This encodes CASSFSGGSEAFF.

J is TRBJ1-2 and V is TRBV4-3; D not resolved. The CDR3 totals 12 residues. Germline CDR1 is LGHNA and CDR2 is YSLEER. Trimming left V 2 bases short and J 2 bases short, with 3 bases between. In DNA form, the CDR3 reads TGCGCCAGCAGCCAATCAAACTATGGCTACACCTTC. Translated, it gives CASSQSNYGYTF.

V gene TRBV9 combines with J gene TRBJ1-2; 10 bases fit TRBD1. V gave up 3 bases and J gave up 6 bases; unmatched junction bases: 8. There are 15 residues in the CDR3. Germline CDR1 reads SGDLS; CDR2 reads YYNGEE. This CDR3 is CASSATGGSRNGYTF. In DNA form, the CDR3 reads TGTGCCAGCAGCGCGACAGGGGGCAGTAGGAATGGCTACACCTTC.

The rearrangement links TRBV5-8 to TRBJ1-4, with TRBD1 matching 8 bases. Trimming removed 2 bases from V and 0 bases from J; junction bases left unmatched: 6. This CDR3 region has 17 residues. Germline V gene sequence: CDR1 SGHTS, CDR2 YDEGEE. The CDR3 DNA reads TGTGCCAGCAGCTTCGGGACAGGAGATGCAACTAATGAAAAACTGTTTTTT. Protein sequence: CASSFGTGDATNEKLFF. Complete variable domain (other parts from reference TRBV5-8 and TRBJ1-4): EAGVTQSPTHLIKTRGQQATLRCSPISGHTSVYWYQQALGLGLQFLLWYDEGEERNRGNFPPRFSGRQFPNYSSELNVNALELEDSALYLCASSFGTGDATNEKLFFGSGTQLSVL.